These 23 T cell receptor beta chains originate from one sample sequenced in a study of T cells in women clearing cervical HPV infection. The protocol was immunoSEQ multiplex PCR, while the TCRdb copy is restricted to in-frame clones and leaves out a portion. Its clone listing holds 22,000 or so clones. The sample taken for sequencing was blood buffy coat. These receptors came from a woman aged 18 to 75 with a cervical HPV16 infection that either progressed to CIN3+ or cleared (not recorded which).

As concerns this clone: Sequencing ends 3 residues short of the CDR3 end; the germline J gene provides the rest. The chain carries TRBV18 and TRBJ1-1, with TRBD1 as a possible D gene (5 bases). The CDR3 totals 16 residues. V was trimmed by 3 bases and J by 1 base, leaving 15 bases between them. In germline, CDR1 is KGHSH, CDR2 LQKENI. The sequenced CDR3 bases are TGTGCCAGCTCACCGGGAGTGAGCGGGACGAACACTGAA. It is translated as CASSPGVSGTNTE. The full CDR3 is CASSPGVSGTNTEAFF. Together with reference TRBV18 and TRBJ1-1, the CDR3 gives the full variable domain: NAGVMQNPRHLVRRRGQEARLRCSPMKGHSHVYWYRQLPEEGLKFMVYLQKENIIDESGMPKERFSAEFPKEGPSILRIQQVVRGDSAAYFCASSPGVSGTNTEAFFGQGTRLTVV.

For this clone: The observed sequence ends 3 residues before the CDR3 terminus, with the missing tail filled in from the germline J gene. V gene TRBV30 combines with J gene TRBJ1-1; a weak D match, TRBD1 (6 bases). Germline V gene data show CDR1 as GTSNPN and CDR2 as SVGIG (reference sequence). The CDR3 extends over 13 amino acids. CDR3 in amino acids: CAWSTGSAKTAFF. Incomplete CDR3 DNA: TGTGCCTGGAGTACAGGGTCGGCGAAGACA.

Incomplete CDR3 DNA: TGTGCCTGGGGGACAGGGAGGCATGGCAATCAGCCG. Its translation: CAWGTGRHGNQP. The full CDR3 protein reads CAWGTGRHGNQPQYF. This chain connects TRBV30 to TRBJ2-3; TRBD1 matches at 9 bases. The read halts 3 residues ahead of the CDR3 end, with the missing end drawn from the germline J gene. Germline V CDR1 and CDR2: GTSNPN, SVGIG (reference sequence). CDR3 size: 15 residues.

To note about this clone: Read data end 3 residues before the CDR3 end; the end is taken from the germline J gene. The chain links TRBV7-9 to TRBJ2-5, with D possibly TRBD1 on 5 matching bases. CDR1 and CDR2 (germline): SEHNR, FQNEAQ (reference sequence). There are 14 residues in the CDR3. The V end was cut by 5 bases, the J end by 1 base, with 11 bases between. Here the CDR3 reads CASSLGHFQETQYF. The covered CDR3 bases are TGTGCCAGCAGCCTCGGACATTTCCAAGAGACC.

The CDR3 reads CASSSGTGGGYEQYF. The CDR3 bases that were read are TGTGCCAGTAGTTCCGGGACAGGGGGCGGCTACGAG. The chain uses TRBV19 and TRBJ2-7, with TRBD1 matching over 12 bases. The read terminates 3 residues ahead of where the CDR3 ends, so the germline J gene completes it. Germline loops: CDR1 LNHDA, CDR2 SQIVND (reference sequence). With 5 bases clipped from V and 3 bases from J, the junction kept 5 bases outside the gene matches. This CDR3 has 15 amino acids.

As concerns this clone: The observed sequence ends 3 residues before the CDR3 terminus, with the missing tail filled in from the germline J gene. The gene calls are TRBV13 and TRBJ2-2; perhaps TRBD2 as D (6 bases). The V gene lost 4 bases and the J gene lost 0 bases, with 21 bases spanning the gap. From germline, CDR1 is PRHDT and CDR2 FYEKMQ (reference sequence). CDR3 length: 19 residues. Incomplete CDR3 DNA: TGTGCCAGCAGCTCCCCCCCCGCCCGGGACTGGACGAACACCGGGGAG. Encoded protein: CASSSPPARDWTNTGE. The CDR3 in its entirety is CASSSPPARDWTNTGELFF.

Note on this clone: With the read ending 3 residues before the CDR3 end, the germline J gene is used to fill in that end. Other DNA sequences in the sample encode the same CDR3. The chain carries TRBV2 and TRBJ1-1, with D perhaps TRBD1 (5 bases). This CDR3 has 13 residues. The germline V gene has CDR1 SNHLY and CDR2 FYNNEI. The CDR3 DNA, read in part, is TGTGCCAGCAGTGACAGGGAATTCCGGGAA. Amino acid sequence: CASSDREFRE. The full CDR3 sequence reads CASSDREFREAFF.

To note about this clone: The read terminates 3 residues ahead of where the CDR3 ends, so the germline J gene completes it. V usage is TRBV5-1 and J usage is TRBJ2-7; 11 bases match TRBD1. The V gene's germline CDR1 is SGHRS and CDR2 YFSETQ. V gave up 2 bases and J gave up 6 bases; unmatched junction bases: 4. The CDR3 runs 14 residues. CDR3 bases read: TGCGCCAGCAGCTTCTGGGACAGGGGGACCGAG. It yields the protein CASSFWDRGTE. The CDR3 as a whole reads CASSFWDRGTEQYF.

About this clone itself: The observed sequence ends 3 residues before the CDR3 terminus, with the missing tail filled in from the germline J gene. The V gene is TRBV2, the J gene TRBJ2-3, with D perhaps TRBD1 (5 bases). Germline CDR1 SNHLY, CDR2 FYNNEI. This CDR3 contains 16 residues. CDR3 loop: CASKVSRASLNQPQYF. Incomplete CDR3 DNA: TGTGCCAGCAAGGTGAGCAGGGCTTCCCTCAATCAGCCG.

Regarding this clone: The missing CDR3 end, 3 residues past where the read stops, is filled in from the germline J gene. The rearrangement joins TRBV20-1 to TRBJ2-2, with 10 bases lining up with TRBD2. The CDR3 runs to 16 residues. Germline V gene data show CDR1 as DFQATT and CDR2 as SNEGSKA (reference sequence). The J segment lost 8 bases and the V segment lost 0 bases, leaving 9 bases of the junction unmatched. The CDR3 region is CSARDPVSGGRGELFF. The DNA read from the CDR3 is TGCAGTGCTAGAGATCCAGTTAGCGGGGGGAGAGGGGAG.

A note on this clone: The read ends 3 residues early relative to the CDR3; the germline J gene fills the gap. This sequence joins TRBV2 and TRBJ1-5, with TRBD1 matching 10 bases. The CDR3 is 18 amino acids. Trimming took 4 bases from V and 2 from J; bases not matched to a gene: 11. CDR1 and CDR2 (germline): SNHLY, FYNNEI. The covered CDR3 bases are TGTGCCAGCAGTGGCCCGGACAGGGGGTTCGGAGGCAATCAGCCC. The encoded protein is CASSGPDRGFGGNQP. In full, the CDR3 reads CASSGPDRGFGGNQPQHF.

As to this clone: Read sequence stops 3 residues before the CDR3 end, and the germline J gene provides the missing end. The chain couples TRBV20-1 to TRBJ1-2; no definite D call. V shed 6 bases and J shed 1 base, with 6 bases lying between them. Germline V gives CDR1 DFQATT, CDR2 SNEGSKA (reference sequence). This CDR3 has 11 residues. The sequenced part of the CDR3 DNA is TGCAGTGCGGAGCGTAACTATGGC. Translated: CSAERNYG. The complete CDR3 sequence is CSAERNYGYTF.

As for this clone: The read ends 3 residues shy of where the CDR3 ends; the end is completed using the germline J gene. The chain is built from TRBV5-1 and TRBJ1-4; a possible D gene is TRBD1 (5 bases). CDR1 SGHRS and CDR2 YFSETQ come from the germline V gene. This CDR3 spans 16 amino acids. The CDR3 bases that were read are TGCGCCAGCAGCTTGGACACCATCTCTGGGGCCAACGTA. Translated: CASSLDTISGANV. The full-length CDR3 reads as CASSLDTISGANVLFF.

With regard to this clone: The DNA ends 3 residues before the CDR3 does, and the rest of the CDR3 is filled in from the germline J gene. The rearrangement joins TRBV4-2 to TRBJ2-7, with D maybe TRBD2 (6 bases). The CDR3 has 16 residues. CDR1 is LGHNA and CDR2 is YNFKEQ in the germline V gene. Trimming cost V 0 bases and J 1 base, with 13 bases left between them. The DNA read from the CDR3 is TGTGCCAGCAGCCAAGATTTGGGACTCAGGTCCTACGAG. It specifies CASSQDLGLRSYE. The CDR3, in full, reads CASSQDLGLRSYEQYF.

Comment on this clone: The missing CDR3 end, 3 residues past where the read stops, is filled in from the germline J gene. V usage is TRBV12-3 or TRBV12-4 and J usage is TRBJ2-7; TRBD2 is a possible D gene (6 bases). Trimming stripped 8 bases from V and 6 bases from J, with 8 bases between. The CDR3 contains 10 residues. The CDR3 bases that were read are TGTGCCAGCGGACTAAGCGAG. Translated: CASGLSE. The full CDR3 protein is CASGLSEQYF.

Remarks on this clone: The read terminates 3 residues before the CDR3 end, so the remaining end is supplied by the germline J gene. J is TRBJ2-2 and V is TRBV7-1; the D is unclear. TRBV7-1 is an ORF; its function is uncertain. V lost 3 bases, J lost 0 bases, and 23 bases lay in between. The CDR3 totals 20 residues. CDR3 DNA (partial): TGTGCCAGCAGCTCCTATTCCCAAACGACCAGGAAAGCGAACACCGGGGAG. Amino acids: CASSSYSQTTRKANTGE. The CDR3 as a whole reads CASSSYSQTTRKANTGELFF.

As concerns this clone: Relative to the germline gene, one junction end is altered; a read error may explain this. CDR3 residues: CASSEGTGGNEKLFF. The part of the CDR3 DNA that was read is TGTGCCAGCAGCGAAGGGACAGGAGGGAATGAAAAA. The J gene is TRBJ1-4, the V gene TRBV6-1, with TRBD1 matching 8 bases. The sequenced fragment ends 3 residues before the CDR3 boundary, so the rest is inferred from the germline J gene. In germline, CDR1 is MNHNS, CDR2 SASEGT. The CDR3 consists of 15 residues.

With respect to this clone: The CDR3 end is not reached by the read, which stops 3 residues before it; the germline J gene fills it in. V is TRBV20-1 and J is TRBJ2-3, with 9 bases aligning to TRBD2. This CDR3 spans 14 amino acids. Germline CDR1 is DFQATT and CDR2 is SNEGSKA (reference sequence). Here the CDR3 reads CSARDSGGGETQYF. The DNA read from the CDR3 is TGCAGTGCTAGAGATAGCGGGGGCGGCGAGACG.

Comments on this clone: The CDR3 extends 3 residues past the end of the read, so its final part is completed from the germline J gene. The V gene is TRBV7-3, the J gene TRBJ2-7, with 7 bases lining up with TRBD2. The germline CDR1 and CDR2 sequences are SGHTA and FQGTGA. V lost 1 base and J lost 2; bases outside the gene matches: 2. There are 14 residues in the CDR3. The CDR3 is CASSLSGRPYEQYF. The DNA read from the CDR3 is TGTGCCAGCAGCTTAAGCGGGAGACCCTACGAG. Based on the CDR3 plus reference TRBV7-3 and TRBJ2-7, the full variable domain is GAGVSQTPSNKVTEKGKYVELRCDPISGHTALYWYRQSLGQGPEFLIYFQGTGAADDSGLPNDRFFAVRPEGSVSTLKIQRTERGDSAVYLCASSLSGRPYEQYFGPGTRLTVT.

About this clone: Read sequence stops 3 residues before the CDR3 end, and the germline J gene provides the missing end. J is TRBJ1-1 and V is TRBV30, with D maybe TRBD1 (5 bases). The CDR3 consists of 13 residues. Germline lookup yields CDR1 GTSNPN and CDR2 SVGIG (reference sequence). The sequenced CDR3 bases are TGTGCCTGGAGTAATTTTAGGGGTGGCGAG. Translation: CAWSNFRGGE. The full-length CDR3 reads as CAWSNFRGGEAFF.

Of note for this clone: The CDR3 end lies 3 residues beyond the end of the read and is filled in from the germline J gene. The rearrangement joins TRBV2 to TRBJ2-4, with a weak D call TRBD1 (5 bases). The V gene's germline CDR1 is SNHLY and CDR2 FYNNEI. CDR3 length: 13 amino acids. CDR3 DNA, as far as it was read: TGTGCCAGCAGTCCCGACAGCAACTATGGT. Its protein is CASSPDSNYG. The whole CDR3 sequence is CASSPDSNYGQYF.

Note on this clone: Coverage ceases 3 residues before the CDR3 finishes, and the germline J gene fills in the end. The V and J genes are TRBV19 and TRBJ1-2; 7 bases are a match to TRBD1. Germline CDR1 LNHDA, CDR2 SQIVND (reference sequence). This CDR3 is 15 amino acids long. The CDR3 region is CASSTSSTGQETYTF. The CDR3 bases that were read are TGTGCCAGTAGTACAAGCTCGACAGGGCAAGAGACC.

Notes on this clone: The CDR3 end lies 3 residues beyond the end of the read and is filled in from the germline J gene. This chain uses TRBV7-9 with TRBJ2-3; D uncertain. In germline, CDR1 is SEHNR, CDR2 FQNEAQ (reference sequence). This CDR3 has 14 residues. The CDR3: CASSLGAGQEAQYF. The sequenced CDR3 bases are TGTGCCAGCAGCTTAGGGGCAGGCCAAGAGGCG.